These 19 T cell receptor beta chains were all obtained from the same sample, sequenced in a study of T cell changes during pregnancy in multiple sclerosis. Data came from immunoSEQ multiplex PCR; TCRdb stores just in-frame clones and leaves some out. This sample has more than 85,000 clones, with 93% found just once. The specimen was peripheral blood, collected in the third trimester of pregnancy. All receptors derive from a female donor in good health, enrolled as a control in a pregnancy study.

The V gene is TRBV5-6, the J gene TRBJ2-3; 9 bases line up with TRBD2. After removal of 1 base from V and 6 bases from J, the junction contained 12 bases not matched to a gene. Germline V gene sequence: CDR1 SGHDT, CDR2 YYEEEE. The CDR3 runs 17 residues. The CDR3 coding sequence is TGTGCCAGCAGCTTGTCCAGCGGGAGGCCCGCGGGGGATACGCAGTATTTT. This gives the protein CASSLSSGRPAGDTQYF. Full variable domain (missing parts from reference TRBV5-6 and TRBJ2-3): DAGVTQSPTHLIKTRGQQVTLRCSPKSGHDTVSWYQQALGQGPQFIFQYYEEEERQRGNFPDRFSGHQFPNYSSELNVNALLLGDSALYLCASSLSSGRPAGDTQYFGPGTRLTVL.

This chain joins TRBV5-1 and TRBJ2-2; a possible D gene is TRBD1 (6 bases). CDR3 length: 17 residues. Germline lookup yields CDR1 SGHRS and CDR2 YFSETQ. V was pared by 0 bases and J by 5 bases, with 17 bases between. CDR3 in amino acids: CASSLDPQGRGTGELFF. The CDR3 DNA follows: TGCGCCAGCAGCTTGGATCCCCAAGGAAGGGGGACCGGGGAGCTGTTTTTT.

The chain links TRBV10-3 to TRBJ2-5, with a possible D match to TRBD2 (5 bases). The CDR3 contains 15 residues. CDR1 and CDR2 (germline): ENHRY, SYGVKD. Trimming took off 10 bases at V and 2 bases at J, with 20 bases between the two ends. CDR3 in DNA: TGTGCCACCACCCGTTGGGGAGAAGGACAAGAGACCCAGTACTTC. It translates to CATTRWGEGQETQYF.

The rearrangement joins TRBV21-1 to TRBJ1-1. TRBV21-1 is a recognized pseudogene. The CDR3 contains 14 residues. CDR3 region: CASSKVVLRTEAFF. CDR3 in DNA: TGTGCCAGCAGCAAAGTCGTGCTTCGGACTGAAGCTTTCTTT.

This clone was observed a few times. The chain uses TRBV2 and TRBJ1-1; D not resolved. The length of the CDR3 is 12 residues. Trimming pared 4 bases from V and 11 bases from J, leaving 14 bases between. Germline CDR1 SNHLY, CDR2 FYNNEI. This CDR3 is CASSGDIQRAFF. CDR3 DNA sequence: TGTGCCAGCAGTGGCGACATCCAGCGGGCTTTCTTT.

The rearrangement uses TRBV19 and TRBJ1-2; D perhaps matches TRBD1 (5 bases). The CDR3 runs to 14 residues. Germline assignment: CDR1 LNHDA and CDR2 SQIVND (reference sequence). V lost 7 bases and J 4 bases, leaving 16 bases between the germline ends. CDR3 sequence: CASKTGQGSYGYTF. CDR3 nucleotide sequence: TGTGCCAGTAAGACCGGGCAGGGTAGCTATGGCTACACCTTC.

V is TRBV7-9 and J is TRBJ2-3; 9 bases are a match to TRBD1. Germline assignment: CDR1 SEHNR and CDR2 FQNEAQ (reference sequence). V lost 5 bases and J lost 0; bases outside the gene matches: 12. The CDR3 extends over 18 amino acids. In DNA form, the CDR3 reads TGTGCCAGCAGCCAAACCGGGACAGGGCGACCTAGCACAGATACGCAGTATTTT. This codes for CASSQTGTGRPSTDTQYF.

The chain carries TRBV30 and TRBJ2-1; D may be TRBD2 (5 bases). Germline V CDR1 and CDR2: GTSNPN, SVGIG (reference sequence). Trimming removed 2 bases from V and 9 bases from J, with 17 bases in between. This CDR3 is 14 amino acids long. CDR3 region: CAWSSLAFSVEQFF. The CDR3 DNA reads as TGTGCCTGGAGTTCGCTAGCCTTCTCGGTTGAGCAGTTCTTC.

The genes are TRBV11-2 and TRBJ1-3, with 8 bases fitting TRBD1. V shed 0 bases, J shed 1 base, and the junction held 5 bases outside the gene matches. Germline V gene lookup returns CDR1 SGHAT and CDR2 FQNNGV. This CDR3 comprises 17 residues. The CDR3 bases are TGTGCCAGCAGCTTAGATCCCAGGGGGCCATCTGGAAACACCATATATTTT. This sequence encodes CASSLDPRGPSGNTIYF. Complete variable domain (other parts from reference TRBV11-2 and TRBJ1-3): EAGVAQSPRYKIIEKRQSVAFWCNPISGHATLYWYQQILGQGPKLLIQFQNNGVVDDSQLPKDRFSAERLKGVDSTLKIQPAKLEDSAVYLCASSLDPRGPSGNTIYFGEGSWLTVV.

This chain uses TRBV27 with TRBJ1-5, with D unresolved. CDR3 size: 14 residues. Trimming cost V 5 bases and J 1 base, with 9 bases left between them. CDR1 and CDR2 from the germline V gene are MNHEY and SMNVEV (reference sequence). The DNA for the CDR3 is TGTGCCAGCAGTGCGTCGGTAAGCAATCAGCCCCAGCATTTT. It encodes CASSASVSNQPQHF.

The V and J genes are TRBV5-8 and TRBJ2-7, with TRBD2 as a possible D gene (7 bases). V lost 5 bases, J lost 4 bases, and 22 bases lay in between. CDR3 length equals 16 residues. The germline V gene encodes CDR1 SGHTS and CDR2 YDEGEE. The CDR3 sequence is CASRPGGRPGQYEQYF. The CDR3 DNA reads as TGTGCCAGCAGACCCGGGGGGCGACCAGGGCAGTACGAGCAGTACTTC.

The chain carries TRBV18 and TRBJ1-4; TRBD1 matches 9 bases. There are 15 residues in the CDR3. Germline assignment: CDR1 KGHSH and CDR2 LQKENI. V lost 5 bases to trimming and J lost 7 bases; unmatched junction nucleotides: 8. The CDR3 region is CASSSGQGRLEKLFF. CDR3 in DNA: TGTGCCAGCTCATCCGGACAGGGGAGACTTGAAAAACTGTTTTTT.

This rearrangement joins TRBV6-6 to TRBJ1-2, with 7 bases matching TRBD1. The V and J ends lost 6 bases and 4 bases, in that order; junction bases with no gene match: 5. The CDR3 loop spans 13 amino acids. Per the germline V gene, CDR1 is MNHNY and CDR2 is SVGAGI (reference sequence). CDR3 loop: CASSPTGVYGYTF. The CDR3 DNA follows: TGTGCCAGCAGCCCTACAGGGGTCTATGGCTACACCTTC.

The rearrangement links TRBV7-9 to TRBJ2-1; D remains unclear. The length of the CDR3 is 12 residues. Trimming cost V 3 bases and J 8 bases, with 8 bases left between them. Germline V gene data show CDR1 as SEHNR and CDR2 as FQNEAQ (reference sequence). CDR3 coding DNA: TGTGCCAGCAGCTTTAGAGCCGATGAGCAGTTCTTC. Protein product: CASSFRADEQFF.

This chain uses TRBV6-4 with TRBJ2-1, with D maybe TRBD2 (5 bases). Germline V CDR1 and CDR2: MRHNA, SNTAGT. Between the trimmed V and J ends, which lost 5 bases and 0 bases, there was a span of 11 bases. The CDR3 has 15 amino acids. In DNA form, the CDR3 reads TGTGCCAGCAGTCCCGGGATGAGCTCCTACAATGAGCAGTTCTTC. Amino acid sequence: CASSPGMSSYNEQFF.

The chain couples TRBV2 to TRBJ2-7, with D uncertain. V was cut by 4 bases and J by 2 bases, with 9 bases left in between. The CDR3 is 13 amino acids. Germline loops: CDR1 SNHLY, CDR2 FYNNEI. CDR3 loop: CASSGLVPYEQYF. CDR3 DNA: TGTGCCAGCAGTGGGCTAGTACCCTACGAGCAGTACTTC.

The genes are TRBV7-9 and TRBJ1-1; possible D gene TRBD1, 5 bases. Germline V gives CDR1 SEHNR, CDR2 FQNEAQ (reference sequence). Trimming left V 5 bases short and J 5 bases short, with 15 bases between. CDR3 length equals 14 residues. CDR3: CASSPQGGRTEAFF. For the CDR3, the DNA is TGTGCCAGCAGCCCTCAGGGTGGTAGGACTGAAGCTTTCTTT.

In DNA form, the CDR3 reads TGCGCCAGCAGCTTACAGGGGCGCCCCACCTACGAGCAGTACTTC. Its protein is CASSLQGRPTYEQYF. The rearrangement links TRBV5-1 to TRBJ2-7; 7 bases match TRBD1. Germline V lookup: CDR1 SGHRS, CDR2 YFSETQ. Losses at the gene ends were 2 bases for V and 2 bases for J; bases not matched to a gene: 7. The CDR3 sequence is 15 residues long.

This chain links TRBV29-1 with TRBJ1-2, with 8 bases aligning to TRBD1. The trim removed 6 bases at V and 7 bases at J, leaving 7 bases unmatched. Germline V CDR1 and CDR2: SQVTM, ANQGSEA. The CDR3 is 12 residues long. The CDR3 loop is CSVPDRVGGYTF. The CDR3 DNA sequence: TGCAGCGTCCCGGACAGGGTCGGTGGCTACACCTTC.